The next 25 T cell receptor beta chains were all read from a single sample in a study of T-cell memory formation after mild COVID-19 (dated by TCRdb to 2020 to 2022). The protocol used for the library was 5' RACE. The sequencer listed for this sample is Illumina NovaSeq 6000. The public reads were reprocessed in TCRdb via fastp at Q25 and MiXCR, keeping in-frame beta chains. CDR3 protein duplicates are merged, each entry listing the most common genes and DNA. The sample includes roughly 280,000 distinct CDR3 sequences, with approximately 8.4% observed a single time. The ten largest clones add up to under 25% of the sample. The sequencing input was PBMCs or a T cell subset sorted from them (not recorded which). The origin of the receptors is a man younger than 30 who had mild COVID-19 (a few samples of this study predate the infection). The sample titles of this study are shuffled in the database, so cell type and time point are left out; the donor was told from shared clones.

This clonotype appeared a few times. The CDR3 loop reads CASSLPTDSYEQYF. CDR3 nucleotide sequence: TGTGCCAGCAGCTTGCCTACAGATTCCTACGAGCAGTACTTC. The chain has TRBV7-2 and TRBJ2-7; D gene unclear. This CDR3 has 14 residues. Germline loops: CDR1 SGHTA, CDR2 FQGNSA. V was cut by 3 bases and J by 1 base, with 10 bases left in between.

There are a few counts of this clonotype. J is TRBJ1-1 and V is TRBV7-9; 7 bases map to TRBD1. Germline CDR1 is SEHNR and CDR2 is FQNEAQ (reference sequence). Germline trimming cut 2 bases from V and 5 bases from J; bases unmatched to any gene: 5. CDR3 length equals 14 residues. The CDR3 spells CASSLSQGETEAFF. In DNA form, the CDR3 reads TGTGCCAGCAGCTTATCCCAGGGGGAGACTGAAGCTTTCTTT.

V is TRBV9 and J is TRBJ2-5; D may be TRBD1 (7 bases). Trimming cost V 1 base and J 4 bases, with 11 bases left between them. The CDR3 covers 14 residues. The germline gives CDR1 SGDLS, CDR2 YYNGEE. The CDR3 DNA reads TGTGCCAGCAGCGTACAGGGGGGTCGAGAGACCCAGTACTTC. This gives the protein CASSVQGGRETQYF.

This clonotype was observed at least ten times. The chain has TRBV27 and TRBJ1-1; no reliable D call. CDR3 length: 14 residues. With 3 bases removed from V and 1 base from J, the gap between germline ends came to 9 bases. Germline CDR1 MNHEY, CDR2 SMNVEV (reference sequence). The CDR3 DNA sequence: TGTGCCAGCAGTTTCGGGAGGGCGAACACTGAAGCTTTCTTT. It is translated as CASSFGRANTEAFF.

DNA for the CDR3: TGCGCCAGCAGCCCCGATCCGGGAGCAGAAAGGGGCGAGCAGTACTTC. Residues: CASSPDPGAERGEQYF. The genes are TRBV5-1 and TRBJ2-7; TRBD2 might be the D (6 bases). There are 16 residues in the CDR3. V gave up 4 bases and J gave up 6 bases, with 23 bases separating them. Germline loops: CDR1 SGHRS, CDR2 YFSETQ.

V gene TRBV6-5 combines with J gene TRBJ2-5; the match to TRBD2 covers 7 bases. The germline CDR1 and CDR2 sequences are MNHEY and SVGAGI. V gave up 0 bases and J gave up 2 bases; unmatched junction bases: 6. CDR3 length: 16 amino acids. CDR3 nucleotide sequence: TGTGCCAGCAGTTACTCTCGAGCGGGGCAGCAAGAGACCCAGTACTTC. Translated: CASSYSRAGQQETQYF.

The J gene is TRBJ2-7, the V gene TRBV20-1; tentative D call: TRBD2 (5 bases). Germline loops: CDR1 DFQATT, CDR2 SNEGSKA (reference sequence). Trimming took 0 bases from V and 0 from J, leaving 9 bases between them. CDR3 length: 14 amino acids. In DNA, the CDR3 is TGCAGTGCTAGAGATCCTAGCCACTCCTACGAGCAGTACGTC. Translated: CSARDPSHSYEQYV.

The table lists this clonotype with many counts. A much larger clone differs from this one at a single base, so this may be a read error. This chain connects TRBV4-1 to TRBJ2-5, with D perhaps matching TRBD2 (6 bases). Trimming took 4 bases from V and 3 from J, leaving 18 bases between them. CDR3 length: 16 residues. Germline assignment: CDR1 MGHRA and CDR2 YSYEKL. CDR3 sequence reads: CASSPSPGEKKETQYF. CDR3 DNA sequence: TGCGCCAGCAGCCCCTCCCCGGGAGAAAAAAAAGAGACCCAGTACTTC.

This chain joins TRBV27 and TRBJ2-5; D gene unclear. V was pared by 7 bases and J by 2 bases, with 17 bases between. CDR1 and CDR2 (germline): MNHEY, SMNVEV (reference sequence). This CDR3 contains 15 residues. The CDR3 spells CASKSYGDRQETQYF. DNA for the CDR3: TGTGCCAGCAAATCTTACGGCGACCGACAAGAGACCCAGTACTTC.

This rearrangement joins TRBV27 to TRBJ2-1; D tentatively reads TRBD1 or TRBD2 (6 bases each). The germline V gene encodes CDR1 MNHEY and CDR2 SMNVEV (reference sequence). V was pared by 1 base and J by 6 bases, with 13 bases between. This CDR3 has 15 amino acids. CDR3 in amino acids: CASSLFPGAGNEQFF. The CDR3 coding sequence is TGTGCCAGCAGTTTATTTCCGGGGGCGGGCAATGAGCAGTTCTTC.

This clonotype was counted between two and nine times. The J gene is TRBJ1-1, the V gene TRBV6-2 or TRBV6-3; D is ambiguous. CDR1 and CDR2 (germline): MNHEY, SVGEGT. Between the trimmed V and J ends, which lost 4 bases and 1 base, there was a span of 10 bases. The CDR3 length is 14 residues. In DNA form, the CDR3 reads TGTGCCAGCAGTTCCCTTCTTAGGAACACTGAAGCTTTCTTT. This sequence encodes CASSSLLRNTEAFF.

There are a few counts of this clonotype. The CDR3, as DNA: TGTGCCAGCAGCGATCAGGGGACCGGGGAGCTGTTTTTT. Amino acid sequence: CASSDQGTGELFF. The chain uses TRBV7-2 and TRBJ2-2; a possible D gene is TRBD1 (6 bases). This CDR3 spans 13 amino acids. CDR1 is SGHTA, CDR2 FQGNSA, per germline. Trimming shortened V by 5 bases and J by 5 bases, and 9 bases separated the two germline ends.

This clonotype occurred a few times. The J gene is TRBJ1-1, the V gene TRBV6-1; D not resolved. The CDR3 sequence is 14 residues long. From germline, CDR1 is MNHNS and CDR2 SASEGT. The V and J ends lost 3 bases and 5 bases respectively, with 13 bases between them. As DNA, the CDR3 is TGTGCCAGCAGTGAGGCCCCCTTACTTACTGAAGCTTTCTTT. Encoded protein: CASSEAPLLTEAFF.

The chain's CDR3 is CAWSVQGVLGYTF. In DNA, the CDR3 is TGTGCCTGGAGTGTACAGGGGGTTTTAGGCTACACCTTC. The chain employs TRBV30 and TRBJ1-2; 8 bases line up with TRBD1. V dropped 0 bases and J dropped 8; count of bases not matched to a gene: 5. The CDR3 loop spans 13 amino acids. Germline assignment: CDR1 GTSNPN and CDR2 SVGIG (reference sequence).

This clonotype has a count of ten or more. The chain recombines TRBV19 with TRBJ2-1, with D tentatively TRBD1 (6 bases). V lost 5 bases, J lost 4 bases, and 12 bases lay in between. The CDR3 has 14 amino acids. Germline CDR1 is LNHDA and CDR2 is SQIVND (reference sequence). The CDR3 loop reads CASSPPRGYNEQFF. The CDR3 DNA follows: TGTGCCAGTAGTCCTCCCAGGGGATACAATGAGCAGTTCTTC.

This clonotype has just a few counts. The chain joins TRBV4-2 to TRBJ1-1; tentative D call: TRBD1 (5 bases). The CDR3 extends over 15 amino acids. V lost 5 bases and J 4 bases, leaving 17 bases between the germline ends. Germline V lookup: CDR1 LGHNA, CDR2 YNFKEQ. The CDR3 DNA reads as TGTGCCAGCAGCGATGGGGACCAGGCTGGCACTGAAGCTTTCTTT. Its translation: CASSDGDQAGTEAFF.

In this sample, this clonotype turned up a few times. The CDR3: CASSLTGRDNQPQHF. CDR3 nucleotides: TGTGCCAGCAGCCTAACGGGACGGGACAATCAGCCCCAGCATTTT. The V gene is TRBV7-8, the J gene TRBJ1-5; D is perhaps TRBD1 (5 bases). The CDR3 contains 15 residues. V was cut by 5 bases and J by 3 bases, with 14 bases left in between. Germline V CDR1 and CDR2: SGHVS, FQNEAQ.

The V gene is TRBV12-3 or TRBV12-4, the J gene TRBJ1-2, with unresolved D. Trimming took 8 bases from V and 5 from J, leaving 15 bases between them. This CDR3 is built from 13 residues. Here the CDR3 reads CASRGGGWYGYTF. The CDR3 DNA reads TGTGCCAGCCGGGGAGGAGGGTGGTATGGCTACACCTTC.

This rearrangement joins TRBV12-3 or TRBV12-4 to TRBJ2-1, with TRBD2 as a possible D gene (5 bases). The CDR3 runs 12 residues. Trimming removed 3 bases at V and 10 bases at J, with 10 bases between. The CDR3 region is CASSLGDPEQFF. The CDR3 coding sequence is TGTGCCAGCAGTTTGGGAGACCCGGAGCAGTTCTTC.

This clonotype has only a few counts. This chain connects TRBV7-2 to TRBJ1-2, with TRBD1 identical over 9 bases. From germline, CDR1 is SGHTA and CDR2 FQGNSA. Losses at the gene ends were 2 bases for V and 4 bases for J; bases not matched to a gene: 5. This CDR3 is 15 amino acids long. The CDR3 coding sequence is TGTGCCAGCAGCTTACAACAGGGGGCCCTCTATGGCTACACCTTC. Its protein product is CASSLQQGALYGYTF.

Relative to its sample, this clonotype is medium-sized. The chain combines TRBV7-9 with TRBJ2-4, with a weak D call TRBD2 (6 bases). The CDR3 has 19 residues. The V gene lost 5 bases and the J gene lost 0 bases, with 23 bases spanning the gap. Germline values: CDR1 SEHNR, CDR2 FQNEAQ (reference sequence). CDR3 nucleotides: TGTGCCAGCAGCGGCCGGGGGATCCTCTTATTCGAAGCCAAAAACATTCAGTACTTC. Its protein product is CASSGRGILLFEAKNIQYF.

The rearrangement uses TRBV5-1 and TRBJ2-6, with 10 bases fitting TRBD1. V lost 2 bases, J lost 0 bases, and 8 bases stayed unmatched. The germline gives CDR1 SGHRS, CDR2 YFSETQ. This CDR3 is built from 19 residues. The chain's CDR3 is CASSFGPGTGVSGANVLTF. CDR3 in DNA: TGCGCCAGCAGCTTTGGACCCGGGACAGGGGTCTCTGGGGCCAACGTCCTGACTTTC.

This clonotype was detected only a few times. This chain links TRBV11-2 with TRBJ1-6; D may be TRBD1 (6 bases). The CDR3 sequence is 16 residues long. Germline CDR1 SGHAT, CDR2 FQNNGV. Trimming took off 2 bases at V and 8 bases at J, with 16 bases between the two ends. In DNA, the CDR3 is TGTGCCAGCAGCTTAACGAGCTACAGGGCCGATTCACCCCTCCACTTT. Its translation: CASSLTSYRADSPLHF.

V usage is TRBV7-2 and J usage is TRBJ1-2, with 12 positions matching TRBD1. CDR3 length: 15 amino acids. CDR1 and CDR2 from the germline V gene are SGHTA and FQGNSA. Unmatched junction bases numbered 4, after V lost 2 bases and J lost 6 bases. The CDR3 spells CASSLRDRGRDGYTF. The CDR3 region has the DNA TGTGCCAGCAGCTTAAGGGACAGGGGGCGAGATGGCTACACCTTC.

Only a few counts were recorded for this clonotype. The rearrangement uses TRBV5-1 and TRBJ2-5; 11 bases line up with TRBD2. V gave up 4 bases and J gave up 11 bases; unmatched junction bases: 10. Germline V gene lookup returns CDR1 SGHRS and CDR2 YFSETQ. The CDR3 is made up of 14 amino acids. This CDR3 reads CASSPSGGNPTQYF. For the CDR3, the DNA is TGCGCCAGCAGCCCTAGCGGGGGGAACCCAACGCAGTACTTC.